These 15 T cell receptor beta chains share one sample of origin, sequenced in a study of T cell responses to AZD1222 COVID-19 vaccine. TCRdb keeps only in-frame clones here, not all; method: immunoSEQ multiplex PCR. Of tens of thousands of clones listed, more than 75% are singletons. This specimen consisted of peripheral blood, obtained on day 0 of MenACWY control vaccination. These receptors originate from an adult in good health.

The rearrangement joins TRBV3-1 (or the pseudogene TRBV3-2) to TRBJ1-3, with D uncertain. CDR1 is LGHDT and CDR2 is YNNKEL in the germline V gene (reference sequence). This CDR3 contains 14 residues. The germline V and J ends were trimmed by 3 bases and 4 bases, with 10 bases remaining between them. The CDR3 sequence is CASSHRVTGNTIYF. For the CDR3, the DNA is TGTGCCAGCAGCCACCGGGTTACCGGAAACACCATATATTTT.

The rearrangement links TRBV5-1 to TRBJ1-2, with D possibly being TRBD1 (6 bases). Germline lookup yields CDR1 SGHRS and CDR2 YFSETQ. This CDR3 spans 15 amino acids. V was shortened by 4 bases and J by 2 bases, with 15 bases between the two germline ends. This chain's CDR3 is CASSAGQGINYGYTF. The CDR3 nucleotides are TGCGCCAGCAGCGCGGGGCAGGGGATCAACTATGGCTACACCTTC.

This clone was detected only once. The chain couples TRBV7-2 to TRBJ1-5, with D maybe TRBD1 (5 bases). Between the trimmed V and J ends, which lost 5 bases and 3 bases, there was a span of 11 bases. The CDR3 runs to 14 residues. In germline, CDR1 is SGHTA, CDR2 FQGNSA. The CDR3 bases are TGTGCCAGCAGCCAGGGTACGGACAATCAGCCCCAGCATTTT. This translates into CASSQGTDNQPQHF. The whole variable domain, remainder taken from reference TRBV7-2 and TRBJ1-5, is GAGVSQSPSNKVTEKGKDVELRCDPISGHTALYWYRQSLGQGLEFLIYFQGNSAPDKSGLPSDRFSAERTGGSVSTLTIQRTQQEDSAVYLCASSQGTDNQPQHFGDGTRLSIL.

This clone has only one observation. The chain couples TRBV7-2 to TRBJ2-2, with TRBD2 matching 10 bases. The V gene's germline CDR1 is SGHTA and CDR2 FQGNSA. CDR3 size: 15 residues. V gave up 0 bases and J gave up 7 bases; unmatched junction bases: 2. CDR3 in DNA: TGTGCCAGCAGCTTAGCTTCTAGCGGGAGCGGGGAGCTGTTTTTT. It translates to CASSLASSGSGELFF.

The genes are TRBV24-1 and TRBJ1-3; TRBD1 is a possible D gene (5 bases). Trimming took 9 bases from V and 6 from J, leaving 26 bases between them. The CDR3 is 17 amino acids. Germline CDR1 reads KGHDR; CDR2 reads SFDVKD. CDR3 loop: CATVRDLLIGGENTIYF. CDR3 bases: TGTGCCACCGTCCGGGACCTTCTGATCGGAGGGGAAAACACCATATATTTT.

The rearrangement joins TRBV6-6 to TRBJ2-2; D gene ambiguous. With 5 bases removed from V and 1 base from J, the gap between germline ends came to 8 bases. The CDR3 totals 14 residues. Germline V gives CDR1 MNHNY, CDR2 SVGAGI (reference sequence). The CDR3 coding sequence is TGTGCCAGCAGTACCAGACAGAACACCGGGGAGCTGTTTTTT. This codes for CASSTRQNTGELFF.

This chain's CDR3 is CASSATSGRYNEQFF. CDR3 in DNA: TGTGCCAGCAGCGCAACTAGCGGGAGATACAATGAGCAGTTCTTC. V and J are TRBV9 and TRBJ2-1; 11 nucleotides align to TRBD2. CDR3 length equals 15 residues. The germline CDR1 and CDR2 sequences are SGDLS and YYNGEE. V shed 3 bases, J shed 4 bases, and the junction held 3 bases outside the gene matches.

The chain employs TRBV19 and TRBJ2-5; no reliable D call. The CDR3 is 11 amino acids. From germline, CDR1 is LNHDA and CDR2 SQIVND (reference sequence). V lost 6 bases and J 0 bases, leaving 2 bases between the germline ends. The CDR3 DNA reads as TGTGCCAGTAGAGACCAAGAGACCCAGTACTTC. Protein product: CASRDQETQYF.

The chain joins TRBV9 to TRBJ2-3, with TRBD1 matching over 7 bases. CDR1 and CDR2 from the germline V gene are SGDLS and YYNGEE. J was trimmed by 4 bases and V by 4 bases; bases with no gene match: 9. The CDR3 runs to 15 residues. CDR3 loop: CASSPRQGEADTQYF. CDR3 DNA: TGTGCCAGCAGCCCTCGACAGGGCGAAGCAGATACGCAGTATTTT.

The table lists this clone with a count of one. This rearrangement joins TRBV6-6 to TRBJ2-1; D is unresolved. Germline V lookup: CDR1 MNHNY, CDR2 SVGAGI (reference sequence). The CDR3 has 13 amino acids. V was trimmed by 0 bases and J by 10 bases, leaving 10 bases between them. CDR3 protein: CASSYSNQGEQFF. The DNA of the CDR3 is TGTGCCAGCAGTTACTCGAATCAAGGAGAGCAGTTCTTC.

The chain recombines TRBV6-2 or TRBV6-3 with TRBJ1-3, with D perhaps matching TRBD1 (5 bases). Trimming removed 6 bases at V and 2 bases at J, with 20 bases between. Per the germline V gene, CDR1 is MNHEY and CDR2 is SVGEGT. The CDR3 spans 17 residues. The CDR3 DNA reads TGTGCCAGCAGCCAAGGACACGGCGTTCCCCCTGGAAACACCATATATTTT. It encodes CASSQGHGVPPGNTIYF.

The rearrangement links TRBV25-1 to TRBJ1-6, with TRBD1 matching 9 bases. Germline lookup yields CDR1 MGHDK and CDR2 SYGVNS. The length of the CDR3 is 18 residues. The V and J ends lost 3 bases and 6 bases, in that order; junction bases with no gene match: 12. The CDR3 DNA sequence: TGTGCCAGCAGTGATGAGAGGAAGGGACAGGGAGGTAATTCACCCCTCCACTTT. Translating it yields CASSDERKGQGGNSPLHF.

This clone was seen just once. This chain uses TRBV28 with TRBJ2-6; D is unresolved. The CDR3 covers 14 residues. Trimming left V 6 bases short and J 4 bases short, with 10 bases between. Germline CDR1 reads MDHEN; CDR2 reads SYDVKM. The DNA for the CDR3 is TGTGCCAGCAGGACCATGAAGGGGGCCAACGTCCTGACTTTC. It specifies CASRTMKGANVLTF.

The rearrangement joins TRBV28 to TRBJ1-1; 7 bases align to TRBD1. The CDR3 contains 15 residues. Germline V gene lookup returns CDR1 MDHEN and CDR2 SYDVKM. V was clipped by 6 bases and J by 1 base; unmatched bases: 8. Here the CDR3 DNA reads TGTGCCAGCAGCCGGGACAGATTGTGGAACACTGAAGCTTTCTTT. Encoded protein: CASSRDRLWNTEAFF.

This clone was counted a single time. The rearrangement joins TRBV19 to TRBJ1-5; D possibly corresponds to TRBD1 (5 bases). CDR3 length: 14 residues. The germline V gene has CDR1 LNHDA and CDR2 SQIVND (reference sequence). Trimming took 10 bases from V and 2 from J, leaving 15 bases between them. This chain's CDR3 is CATSNVGGNQPQHF. The CDR3 coding sequence is TGTGCCACCTCAAATGTGGGGGGCAATCAGCCCCAGCATTTT.